The rows below give T cell receptor beta chains drawn from one sample of a study of cytomegalovirus exposure and HLA in healthy donors. Repertoires were generated with immunoSEQ multiplex PCR, while TCRdb's copy carries only in-frame clones and drops some. Among 150,000 to 200,000 clones listed, about four fifths were seen once. Sequencing used PBMCs. The receptors originated from a woman aged 25 to 39 in good health and CMV-seropositive. CDR3s include the opening cysteine and the closing phenylalanine or tryptophan. A D gene is named only where the DNA matches it firmly. Clone size, where shown, is once, few, many, or a class for clones that have expanded.

>TRBV28|.|TRBJ1-2|few
CASSFSSYGYTF
TGTGCCAGCAGTTTTTCCAGCTATGGCTACACCTTC
>TRBV5-1|TRBD1|TRBJ1-2|.
CASSLASQGVTTNYGYTF
TGCGCCAGCAGCTTGGCTTCACAGGGGGTTACTACTAACTATGGCTACACCTTC
>TRBV27|TRBD2|TRBJ2-1|.
CASSSGSGRMNEQFF
TGTGCCAGCAGTTCTGGGAGCGGGAGAATGAATGAGCAGTTCTTC
>TRBV7-3|.|TRBJ1-2|.
CASSLDSNYGYTF
TGTGCCAGCAGCCTGGACAGTAACTATGGCTACACCTTC
>TRBV7-9|.|TRBJ2-7|.
CASSWSTETYEQYF
TGTGCCAGCAGCTGGTCGACAGAAACCTACGAGCAGTACTTC
>TRBV5-4|TRBD2|TRBJ2-3|few
CASSSWGSGISTDTQYF
TGTGCCAGCAGCTCATGGGGGAGCGGGATTAGCACAGATACGCAGTATTTT
>TRBV6-6|TRBD2|TRBJ2-1|.
CATTTGGTSVYNEQFF
TGTGCCACCACTACTGGGGGGACTAGCGTATACAATGAGCAGTTCTTC
>TRBV10-1|TRBD2|TRBJ2-1|.
CASSGAGVNNEQFF
TGCGCCAGCAGTGGGGCGGGGGTTAACAATGAGCAGTTCTTC
>TRBV2|TRBD1|TRBJ2-7|.
CASRRTGNQHEQYF
TGTGCCAGCAGGAGGACAGGCAATCAGCACGAGCAGTACTTC
>TRBV6-5|TRBD2|TRBJ2-1|once
CASSSGGSYNEQFF
TGTGCCAGCAGTAGCGGGGGGTCTTATAATGAGCAGTTCTTC
>TRBV14|.|TRBJ1-2|.
CASSQDRVLYGYTF
TGTGCCAGCAGCCAAGATCGCGTTCTCTATGGCTACACCTTC
>TRBV7-2|.|TRBJ2-7|.
CASSHSHGTLLVYEQYF
TGTGCCAGCAGCCACTCCCACGGGACTCTCCTAGTCTACGAGCAGTACTTC
>TRBV28|TRBD2|TRBJ2-3|once
CASSFSSGGALTDTQYF
TGTGCCAGCAGTTTCAGTTCGGGAGGCGCCCTCACAGATACGCAGTATTTT
>TRBV27|.|TRBJ2-3|.
CASSLLASSTDTQYF
TGTGCCAGCAGTTTACTAGCGTCTAGCACAGATACGCAGTATTTT
>TRBV5-1|TRBD2|TRBJ2-1|.
CASRLGGWTSGKNEQFF
TGCGCCAGCCGTCTTGGGGGGTGGACTAGCGGGAAAAATGAGCAGTTCTTC
>TRBV28|.|TRBJ2-4|.
CASSPTLGTKNIQYF
TGTGCCAGCAGTCCCACACTAGGAACCAAAAACATTCAGTACTTC
>TRBV9|.|TRBJ1-4|.
CASSVDGINEKLFF
TGTGCCAGCAGCGTAGACGGGATTAATGAAAAACTGTTTTTT
>TRBV7-8|TRBD2|TRBJ2-2|.
CASSLAPRGRASTGELFF
TGTGCCAGCAGCTTAGCCCCCCGCGGGAGGGCCAGCACCGGGGAGCTGTTTTTT
>TRBV7-7|.|TRBJ2-7|.
CASSLIQGGEQYF
TGTGCTAGCAGCTTAATCCAGGGGGGCGAGCAGTACTTC
>TRBV5-6|.|TRBJ2-7|.
CASSLLSYEQYF
TGTGCCAGCAGCTTGCTTTCCTACGAGCAGTACTTC
>TRBV5-1|.|TRBJ1-4|.
CASSLGGVTTNEKLFF
TGCGCCAGCAGCCTGGGGGGAGTAACAACTAATGAAAAACTGTTTTTT
>TRBV9|.|TRBJ1-2|.
CASSVGAPGRYGYTF
TGTGCCAGCAGCGTAGGGGCTCCCGGTCGGTATGGCTACACCTTC
>TRBV10-2|TRBD2|TRBJ2-7|.
CASSGLTSGRALPHEQYF
TGCGCCAGCAGTGGTCTCACTAGCGGGAGGGCACTGCCCCACGAGCAGTACTTC
>TRBV9|.|TRBJ2-7|few
CASSVEYFSDEQYF
TGTGCCAGCAGCGTAGAGTACTTTAGCGACGAGCAGTACTTC
>TRBV28|.|TRBJ2-3|few
CASTPWGADTQYF
TGTGCCAGCACCCCGTGGGGGGCAGATACGCAGTATTTT
>TRBV19|.|TRBJ1-1|.
CASSYSAEAFF
TGTGCCAGTAGCTATAGTGCTGAAGCTTTCTTT
>TRBV19|.|TRBJ1-5|.
CASSRSNQPQHF
TGTGCCAGTAGTCGGAGCAATCAGCCCCAGCATTTT
>TRBV9|.|TRBJ1-2|.
CASNQGRYGYTF
TGTGCCAGCAATCAGGGGCGGTATGGCTACACCTTC
>TRBV7-2|.|TRBJ2-5|.
CASTGTQYF
TGTGCCAGCACGGGGACCCAGTACTTC
>TRBV5-1|.|TRBJ2-1|.
CASSHTEPYNEQFF
TGCGCCAGCAGTCACACAGAACCATACAATGAGCAGTTCTTC
>TRBV28|.|TRBJ2-7|.
CASLSWTVYEQYF
TGTGCCAGCCTTAGTTGGACTGTCTACGAGCAGTACTTC
>TRBV7-6|.|TRBJ2-2|.
CASSLAHGELFF
TGTGCCAGCAGCTTAGCCCACGGGGAGCTGTTTTTT
>TRBV5-1|TRBD2|TRBJ2-1|.
CASRSSGGASYEQFF
TGCGCCAGCAGATCTAGCGGGGGGGCCAGTTATGAGCAGTTCTTC
>TRBV28|.|TRBJ2-7|.
CASSFSLEQYF
TGTGCCAGCAGTTTTTCCCTCGAGCAGTACTTC
>TRBV29-1|.|TRBJ1-2|.
CSVVVQGLGGYTF
TGCAGCGTTGTTGTACAGGGCCTGGGTGGCTACACCTTC
>TRBV7-2|.|TRBJ2-1|.
CASSTGPLLTYNEQFF
TGTGCCAGCTCGACAGGTCCTCTACTCACCTACAATGAGCAGTTCTTC
>TRBV5-1|.|TRBJ2-1|.
CASSLGGADPRWNEQFF
TGCGCCAGCAGCCTGGGGGGCGCAGACCCCCGTTGGAATGAGCAGTTCTTC
>TRBV5-4|.|TRBJ1-2|.
CASSPGASNYGYTF
TGTGCCAGCAGCCCAGGGGCTTCTAACTATGGCTACACCTTC
>TRBV28|TRBD1|TRBJ1-5|.
CASSLGGSNQPQHF
TGTGCCAGCAGCCTAGGGGGCAGTAATCAGCCCCAGCATTTT
>TRBV7-8|TRBD1|TRBJ2-7|.
CASSLSPGGYYEQYF
TGTGCCAGCAGCTTATCTCCAGGGGGCTACTACGAGCAGTACTTC
>TRBV25-1|TRBD1|TRBJ1-2|few
CASSESGTGGFPNYGYTF
TGTGCCAGCAGTGAATCTGGGACAGGGGGGTTTCCTAACTATGGCTACACCTTC
>TRBV5-4|.|TRBJ1-5|.
CASVGPPQHF
TGTGCCAGCGTGGGGCCCCCTCAGCATTTT
>TRBV28|.|TRBJ1-5|.
CASVGLERLNQPQHF
TGTGCCAGCGTAGGACTCGAGAGGCTCAATCAGCCCCAGCATTTT
>TRBV9|.|TRBJ2-1|once
CASSPEGRPNEQFF
TGTGCCAGCAGCCCGGAGGGGCGTCCCAATGAGCAGTTCTTC
>TRBV4-1|TRBD2|TRBJ2-1|.
CASSQDPGEGFHNEQFF
TGCGCCAGCAGCCAAGATCCGGGGGAGGGCTTCCACAATGAGCAGTTCTTC
>TRBV4-2|.|TRBJ1-1|once
CASSQVRRGDTEAFF
TGTGCCAGCAGCCAGGTTCGTCGGGGGGATACTGAAGCTTTCTTT
>TRBV28|.|TRBJ1-4|.
CASSSPQLHYNEKLFF
TGTGCCAGCAGTTCACCGCAACTTCATTATAATGAAAAACTGTTTTTT
>TRBV29-1|TRBD1|TRBJ1-1|.
CSVMDRATEAFF
TGCAGCGTCATGGACAGGGCCACTGAAGCTTTCTTT
>TRBV6-5|.|TRBJ1-2|.
CASSSDSYYGYTF
TGTGCCAGCAGCTCGGACTCCTACTATGGCTACACCTTC
>TRBV7-7|.|TRBJ1-1|.
CASSQGYGTEAFF
TGTGCTAGCTCTCAGGGGTATGGCACTGAAGCTTTCTTT
>TRBV6-5|.|TRBJ1-1|few
CASRNGPFTEAFF
TGTGCCAGCAGAAATGGGCCCTTCACTGAAGCTTTCTTT
>TRBV10-2|TRBD2|TRBJ2-1|.
CASSDPSGGAPNEQFF
TGCGCCAGCAGTGATCCTAGCGGGGGGGCCCCCAATGAGCAGTTCTTC
>TRBV10-3|.|TRBJ2-5|.
CAISESRETQYF
TGTGCCATCAGTGAGTCCCGAGAGACCCAGTACTTC
>TRBV4-1|TRBD1|TRBJ1-5|.
CASSQDRGTGGVMDHQPQHF
TGCGCCAGCAGCCAAGATCGAGGGACAGGGGGCGTGATGGACCATCAGCCCCAGCATTTT
>TRBV6-5|TRBD1|TRBJ1-3|.
CASRYKGASGNTIYF
TGTGCCAGCAGATACAAGGGGGCCTCTGGAAACACCATATATTTT
>TRBV21-1|.|TRBJ2-4|once
CASSSRGGEPNIQYF
TGTGCCAGCAGTAGCCGCGGAGGAGAACCCAACATTCAGTACTTC
>TRBV6-5|TRBD1|TRBJ1-2|.
CASKGQGTYGYTF
TGTGCCAGCAAGGGACAGGGAACTTACGGCTACACCTTC